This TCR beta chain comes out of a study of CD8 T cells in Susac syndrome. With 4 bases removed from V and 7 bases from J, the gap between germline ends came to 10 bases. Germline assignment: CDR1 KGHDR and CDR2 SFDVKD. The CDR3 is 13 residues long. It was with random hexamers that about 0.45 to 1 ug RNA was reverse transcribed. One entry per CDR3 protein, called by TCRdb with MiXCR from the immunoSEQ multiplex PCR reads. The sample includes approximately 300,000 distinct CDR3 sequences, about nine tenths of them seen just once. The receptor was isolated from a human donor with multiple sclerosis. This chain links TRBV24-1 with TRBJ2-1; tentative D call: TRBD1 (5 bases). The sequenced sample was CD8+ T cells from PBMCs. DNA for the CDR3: TGTGCCACCAGTGAGCGACAGTCTAATGAGCAGTTCTTC. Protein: CATSERQSNEQFF.